Following are 25 T cell receptor beta chains from one sample sequenced in a study of T cell repertoires in cytomegalovirus infection. No antigen has been identified for these receptors. TCRdb re-called the reads through MiXCR, storing one row per CDR3 protein. The table lists fewer than 1,000,000 distinct CDR3 sequences, approximately 31% of them singletons. The sequences come from cultured CD8+ T cells from PBMCs, collected from culture after CMV antigen stimulation. The source of these receptors is a human donor in good health (CMV status not recorded). Some clones in this sample may be carry-over from other donors' samples.

The genes are TRBV29-1 and TRBJ1-2, with 7 bases identical to TRBD1. J lost 5 bases, V lost 2 bases, and 17 bases had no gene match. The CDR3 spans 17 residues. Germline CDR1 and CDR2: SQVTM and ANQGSEA. The CDR3, as DNA: TGCAGCGTTGAAAGTGTTTACATTGGACAGGTCTTGTATGGCTACACCTTC. It encodes CSVESVYIGQVLYGYTF.

This clonotype was recorded a few times. The genes are TRBV4-1 and TRBJ1-1, with D hard to call. CDR1 is MGHRA and CDR2 is YSYEKL in the germline V gene. V was shortened by 0 bases and J by 4 bases, with 15 bases between the two germline ends. This CDR3 has 16 amino acids. The chain's CDR3 is CASSQELGKLTTEAFF. CDR3 sequence (DNA): TGCGCCAGCAGCCAAGAATTGGGGAAGCTGACCACTGAAGCTTTCTTT.

The chain carries TRBV29-1 and TRBJ2-7; D is perhaps TRBD2 (6 bases). The CDR3 totals 13 residues. V dropped 5 bases and J dropped 3 bases, with 14 bases sitting between them. CDR1 SQVTM and CDR2 ANQGSEA come from the germline V gene. CDR3 in amino acids: CSVLVAEDYEQYV. The CDR3 nucleotides are TGCAGCGTTCTTGTAGCGGAGGACTACGAGCAGTACGTC.

This clonotype occurred many times. The V call is TRBV7-2, the J call TRBJ1-2; D uncertain. This CDR3 is built from 14 residues. Germline V lookup: CDR1 SGHTA, CDR2 FQGNSA. Trimming left V 0 bases short and J 2 bases short, with 7 bases between. DNA of the CDR3: TGTGCCAGCAGCTTAGCGGCCAGGAACTATGGCTACACCTTC. Encoded protein: CASSLAARNYGYTF.

The chain combines TRBV27 with TRBJ1-1; the D gene is possibly TRBD1 (5 bases). Germline V gene data show CDR1 as MNHEY and CDR2 as SMNVEV (reference sequence). V gave up 0 bases and J gave up 6 bases, with 14 bases separating them. The CDR3 spans 15 residues. CDR3 sequence: CASSLSIVGDSEAFF. The DNA of the CDR3 is TGTGCCAGCAGTTTATCGATCGTGGGGGACTCTGAAGCTTTCTTT.

The genes are TRBV12-3 or TRBV12-4 and TRBJ2-3; no clear D gene. This CDR3 contains 13 residues. Trimming took 5 bases from V and 4 from J, leaving 10 bases between them. CDR3 DNA sequence: TGTGCCAGCAGTCCAATCCCACCAGATACGCAGTATTTT. Its translation is CASSPIPPDTQYF.

This rearrangement joins TRBV13 to TRBJ1-1; 9 bases map to TRBD1. The CDR3 spans 16 residues. Germline V gives CDR1 PRHDT, CDR2 FYEKMQ (reference sequence). The V and J ends lost 1 base and 0 bases, in that order; junction bases with no gene match: 3. For the CDR3, the DNA is TGTGCCAGCAGCTTAGTAACAGGGGGCCTGAACACTGAAGCTTTCTTT. Its translation is CASSLVTGGLNTEAFF.

The chain carries TRBV9 and TRBJ2-5; D might be TRBD2 (6 bases). Trimming removed 4 bases at V and 0 bases at J, with 16 bases between. The CDR3 loop spans 16 amino acids. In germline, CDR1 is SGDLS, CDR2 YYNGEE. CDR3 nucleotide sequence: TGTGCCAGCAGCCCTCCCCCCGGGGGTTACCAAGAGACCCAGTACTTC. Residues: CASSPPPGGYQETQYF.

This clonotype occurred a few times. The rearrangement joins TRBV7-4 to TRBJ2-3; 12 bases agree with TRBD1. Trimming cost V 4 bases and J 8 bases; bases outside gene matches: 13. The CDR3 runs 17 residues. The V gene's germline CDR1 is SGHVT and CDR2 SQSDAQ. CDR3 DNA sequence: TGTGCCAGCAGCTCCCGGGGACAGGGGGCGCGTCTGCCTACGCAGTATTTT. This sequence encodes CASSSRGQGARLPTQYF.

There are a few counts of this clonotype. The gene calls are TRBV6-8 and TRBJ2-2; D ambiguous. CDR1 is MNHGY, CDR2 SAAAGT, per germline. This CDR3 region has 17 residues. Deletions cut 3 bases from V and 0 bases from J, with 14 bases between. The chain's CDR3 is CASSYITGVTNTGELFF. CDR3 DNA: TGTGCCAGCAGTTATATAACGGGCGTTACGAACACCGGGGAGCTGTTTTTT.

The gene calls are TRBV2 and TRBJ2-1; tentatively, D is TRBD1 or TRBD2 (5 bases each). Germline CDR1 is SNHLY and CDR2 is FYNNEI. The CDR3 sequence is 13 residues long. V lost 10 bases, J lost 3 bases, and 13 bases lay in between. The CDR3 nucleotides are TGTGCCACCACTGGGGGAGTCTACAATGAGCAGTTCTTC. This translates into CATTGGVYNEQFF. Based on the CDR3 plus reference TRBV2 and TRBJ2-1, the full variable domain is EPEVTQTPSHQVTQMGQEVILRCVPISNHLYFYWYRQILGQKVEFLVSFYNNEISEKSEIFDDQFSVERPDGSNFTLKIRSTKLEDSAMYFCATTGGVYNEQFFGPGTRLTVL.

There are a few counts of this clonotype. This chain connects TRBV4-1 to TRBJ2-4; perhaps D is TRBD1 or TRBD2 (7 bases each). Germline assignment: CDR1 MGHRA and CDR2 YSYEKL. V lost 6 bases to trimming and J lost 5 bases, with 11 bases between them. The CDR3 sequence is 13 residues long. CDR3 loop: CASSQGGENIQYF. The CDR3 coding sequence is TGCGCCAGCAGTCAGGGGGGGGAAAACATTCAGTACTTC.

By share of the sample, this clonotype is medium-sized (0.01 to 0.1%). The chain links TRBV6-2 or TRBV6-3 to TRBJ2-1; D is uncertain. Trimming left V 2 bases short and J 5 bases short, with 7 bases between. Germline V gene data show CDR1 as MNHEY and CDR2 as SVGEGT. The CDR3 length is 13 residues. Here the CDR3 DNA reads TGTGCCAGCAGTTACAGGGAACACAATGAGCAGTTCTTC. It codes for CASSYREHNEQFF.

This clonotype appeared a few times. The chain is built from TRBV12-3 or TRBV12-4 and TRBJ2-7, with unresolved D. The CDR3 loop spans 14 amino acids. V was trimmed by 6 bases and J by 3 bases, leaving 15 bases between them. The CDR3 loop is CASRPPGSNYEQYF. CDR3 DNA sequence: TGTGCCAGCAGGCCCCCTGGGTCTAACTACGAGCAGTACTTC.

The gene calls are TRBV4-1 and TRBJ2-7; 7 bases match TRBD1. Per the germline V gene, CDR1 is MGHRA and CDR2 is YSYEKL. This CDR3 is 15 amino acids long. Unmatched junction bases numbered 9, after V lost 3 bases and J lost 4 bases. CDR3 in DNA: TGCGCCAGCAGCCAGGCTCAGGGGGAAGGTTACGAGCAGTACTTC. This sequence encodes CASSQAQGEGYEQYF.

Points on this clonotype: At one end the junction does not follow the germline gene, possibly because of a read error. The chain recombines TRBV7-4 with TRBJ1-1; D call uncertain. Per the germline V gene, CDR1 is SGHVT and CDR2 is SQSDAQ. The CDR3 is made up of 17 amino acids. CDR3 DNA: TGTGTCAGCAGCTCCCCCCCCTACTTGCGAGCGAACACTGAAGCTTTCTTT. It encodes CVSSSPPYLRANTEAFF.

The chain carries TRBV6-5 and TRBJ1-1; the D is unclear. Germline lookup yields CDR1 MNHEY and CDR2 SVGAGI. The ends were cut back, 0 bases at V and 4 bases at J, with 6 bases in the middle. The CDR3 has 13 amino acids. The CDR3 DNA is TGTGCCAGCAGTTACTCCAAGGGCACTGAAGCTTTCTTT. Protein: CASSYSKGTEAFF.

The V call is TRBV7-9, the J call TRBJ2-4, with TRBD1 identical over 11 bases. The CDR3 loop spans 16 amino acids. Germline V gene lookup returns CDR1 SEHNR and CDR2 FQNEAQ (reference sequence). J lost 2 bases, V lost 4 bases, and 4 bases had no gene match. CDR3 region: CASSWDRGVSKNIQYF. The DNA of the CDR3 is TGTGCCAGCAGCTGGGACAGGGGGGTGTCCAAAAACATTCAGTACTTC.

The V call is TRBV4-3, the J call TRBJ2-7, with TRBD2 as a possible D gene (6 bases). V was pared by 3 bases and J by 4 bases, with 13 bases between. The CDR3 extends over 14 amino acids. Looked up from germline, CDR1 is LGHNA and CDR2 is YSLEER. This CDR3 is CASSQALGTYEQYV. DNA for the CDR3: TGCGCCAGCAGCCAGGCCCTGGGGACTTACGAGCAGTACGTC.

This clonotype has more than one count but fewer than ten. The chain uses TRBV19 and TRBJ1-1; maybe TRBD1 (6 bases). The CDR3 covers 15 residues. V was cut by 5 bases and J by 1 base, with 14 bases left in between. The germline V gene encodes CDR1 LNHDA and CDR2 SQIVND (reference sequence). The CDR3: CASSEWDTPNTEAFF. The DNA for the CDR3 is TGTGCCAGTAGTGAATGGGACACACCGAACACTGAAGCTTTCTTT.

This clonotype was seen more than once but under ten times. J is TRBJ1-2 and V is TRBV28; weak D call: TRBD1 (6 bases). Germline V lookup: CDR1 MDHEN, CDR2 SYDVKM. The CDR3 spans 16 residues. Trimming removed 5 bases at V and 2 bases at J, with 18 bases between. CDR3 sequence: CASSTPLQTGNYGYTF. In DNA, the CDR3 is TGTGCCAGCAGTACTCCCCTTCAGACAGGCAACTATGGCTACACCTTC.

This clonotype was observed at least ten times. The gene calls are TRBV7-2 and TRBJ2-1; 11 bases agree with TRBD1. Germline lookup yields CDR1 SGHTA and CDR2 FQGNSA. V was pared by 5 bases and J by 8 bases, with 14 bases of the junction left unmatched. This CDR3 has 17 residues. CDR3 coding DNA: TGTGCCAGCAGCACCTCCCGGACAGGGGGCGGGAAATATGAGCAGTTCTTC. Translated, it gives CASSTSRTGGGKYEQFF.

This clonotype occurred a few times. The V gene is TRBV15, the J gene TRBJ2-1; 8 positions match TRBD1. There are 15 residues in the CDR3. In germline, CDR1 is LNHNV, CDR2 YYDKDF (reference sequence). Trimming at V came to 5 bases and at J to 4 bases, leaving 7 bases not matched to a gene. The CDR3 sequence: CATSPDRVFYNEQFF. In DNA, the CDR3 is TGTGCCACCAGCCCGGACAGGGTTTTTTACAATGAGCAGTTCTTC.

J is TRBJ1-2 and V is TRBV15, with D unresolved. The CDR3 spans 14 residues. V was shortened by 2 bases and J by 0 bases, with 7 bases between the two germline ends. Germline V gene sequence: CDR1 LNHNV, CDR2 YYDKDF (reference sequence). The CDR3 reads CATSRSYPNYGYTF. The CDR3 coding sequence is TGTGCCACCAGCAGATCCTATCCTAACTATGGCTACACCTTC. The full variable domain, rest sourced from reference TRBV15 and TRBJ1-2, is DAMVIQNPRYQVTQFGKPVTLSCSQTLNHNVMYWYQQKSSQAPKLLFHYYDKDFNNEADTPDNFQSRRPNTSFCFLDIRSPGLGDTAMYLCATSRSYPNYGYTFGSGTRLTVV.

A few counts support this clonotype. The chain recombines TRBV19 with TRBJ2-3; D might be TRBD1 (6 bases). Germline-derived CDR1 and CDR2 are LNHDA and SQIVND (reference sequence). Trimming took off 3 bases at V and 2 bases at J, with 15 bases between the two ends. The CDR3 contains 16 residues. The CDR3 spells CASSIQGRPTTDTQYF. CDR3 bases: TGTGCCAGTAGTATCCAGGGGCGGCCCACCACAGATACGCAGTATTTT.